This T cell receptor beta chain was observed in a study of blood T cell repertoires in COVID-19. Germline V gives CDR1 WSHSY, CDR2 SAAADI. The V gene lost 5 bases and the J gene lost 9 bases, with 14 bases spanning the gap. This CDR3 comprises 14 residues. TCRdb keeps only in-frame clones here, not all; method: immunoSEQ multiplex PCR. The profile shows under 200,000 clones, 70% to 90% of them singletons. This rearrangement joins TRBV10-2 to TRBJ1-6; D gene uncertain. The TCR was taken from a woman aged 80 or over with acute or convalescent COVID-19. The sample was peripheral blood. CDR3 loop: CASSIDKYSSPLHF. The CDR3 DNA reads TGCGCCAGCAGTATAGATAAGTACTCTTCACCCCTCCACTTT.